The clone carrying this TCR beta chain was detected only a few times. Its target is unknown. A 5'RACE template-switching step, the method used to make TCR cDNA, added a universal primer site and UMIs. TCRdb processed the 5' RACE reads anew with MiXCR; each CDR3 protein has one entry. The sample holds some 160,000 distinct CDR3 sequences, 9.3% seen once. Germline V CDR1 and CDR2: MGHRA, YSYEKL. V lost 2 bases to trimming and J lost 5 bases; unmatched junction nucleotides: 9. This CDR3 region has 15 residues. The sample comes from a study of T cells after yellow fever vaccination. Points from the study as a whole: Bulk-population clonotypes that are abundant could appear as contaminants in FACS-sorted repertoires. Post-booster reappearance was seen for most primary-vaccination clones (just over 95% CD4, around 88% CD8).

The rearrangement joins TRBV4-1 to TRBJ2-7; 7 bases align to TRBD1. The sample was CD8+ T cells sorted from PBMCs, taken 45 days after the yellow fever booster vaccination. The receptor was isolated from a man younger than 30 who received the YFV17D yellow fever vaccine. The CDR3 region has the DNA TGCGCCAGCAGCCAAAGACAGGGTGAAATCCACGAGCAGTACTTC. Its translation is CASSQRQGEIHEQYF.